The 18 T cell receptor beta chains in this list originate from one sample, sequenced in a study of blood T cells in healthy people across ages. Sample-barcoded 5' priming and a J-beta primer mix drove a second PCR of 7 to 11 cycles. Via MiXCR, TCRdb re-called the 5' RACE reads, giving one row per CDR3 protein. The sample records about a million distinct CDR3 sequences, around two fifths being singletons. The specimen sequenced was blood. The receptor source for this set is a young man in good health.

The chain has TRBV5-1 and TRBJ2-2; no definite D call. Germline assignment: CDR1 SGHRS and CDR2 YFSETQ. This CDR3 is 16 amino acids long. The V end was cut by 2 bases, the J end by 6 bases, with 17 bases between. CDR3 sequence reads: CASSFTGPQGSGELFF. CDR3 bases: TGCGCCAGCAGCTTCACTGGCCCGCAAGGCTCCGGGGAGCTGTTTTTT.

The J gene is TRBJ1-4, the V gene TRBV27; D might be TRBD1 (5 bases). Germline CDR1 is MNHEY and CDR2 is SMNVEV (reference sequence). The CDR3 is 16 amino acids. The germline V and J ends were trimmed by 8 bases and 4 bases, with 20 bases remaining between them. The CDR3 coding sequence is TGTGCCAGCGGTTCCTCACTCGGGACTAGTAATGAAAAACTGTTTTTT. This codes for CASGSSLGTSNEKLFF.

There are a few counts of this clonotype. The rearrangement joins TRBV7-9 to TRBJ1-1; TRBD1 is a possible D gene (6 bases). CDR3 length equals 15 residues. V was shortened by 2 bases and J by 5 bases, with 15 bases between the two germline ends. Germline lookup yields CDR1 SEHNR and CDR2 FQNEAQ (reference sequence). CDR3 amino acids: CASSLMGGMDTEAFF. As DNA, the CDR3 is TGTGCCAGCAGCTTAATGGGGGGCATGGATACTGAAGCTTTCTTT.

The CDR3 nucleotides are TGTGCCAGCAGGGATTCTTACAGGGAGCTCGATGGCTACACCTTC. Amino acids: CASRDSYRELDGYTF. The gene calls are TRBV7-9 and TRBJ1-2, with D possibly being TRBD1 (6 bases). The CDR3 spans 15 residues. Trimming took off 6 bases at V and 6 bases at J, with 20 bases between the two ends. Germline-derived CDR1 and CDR2 are SEHNR and FQNEAQ (reference sequence).

The CDR3 is CASSSPTLVVHQYF. As DNA, the CDR3 is TGTGCCAGCAGCTCCCCCACACTAGTGGTCCACCAGTACTTC. J is TRBJ2-5 and V is TRBV7-2; D is possibly TRBD2 (5 bases). Germline CDR1 reads SGHTA; CDR2 reads FQGNSA. The CDR3 is 14 residues long. V lost 4 bases and J lost 10, with 19 bases in between.

CDR3 in DNA: TGTGCCAGCTGGGCCGGTGGCACTGAAGCTTTCTTT. Encoded protein: CASWAGGTEAFF. V and J are TRBV12-3 or TRBV12-4 and TRBJ1-1; D uncertain. The V and J ends lost 8 bases and 4 bases respectively, with 11 bases between them. CDR3 length: 12 residues.

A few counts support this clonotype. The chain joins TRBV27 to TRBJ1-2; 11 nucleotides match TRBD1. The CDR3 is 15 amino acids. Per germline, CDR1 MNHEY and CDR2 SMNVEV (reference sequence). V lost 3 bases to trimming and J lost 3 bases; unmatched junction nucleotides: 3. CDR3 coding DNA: TGTGCCAGCAGTTTTGGGGACAGGGGGGACTATGGCTACACCTTC. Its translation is CASSFGDRGDYGYTF.

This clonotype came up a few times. Here the CDR3 DNA reads TGCAGTGCCATCCCCTTGGGGAGGAATTCACCCCTCCACTTT. Encoded protein: CSAIPLGRNSPLHF. This rearrangement joins TRBV20-1 to TRBJ1-6; D is unresolved. Germline V lookup: CDR1 DFQATT, CDR2 SNEGSKA (reference sequence). The CDR3 extends over 14 amino acids. Trimming pared 6 bases from V and 7 bases from J, leaving 16 bases between.

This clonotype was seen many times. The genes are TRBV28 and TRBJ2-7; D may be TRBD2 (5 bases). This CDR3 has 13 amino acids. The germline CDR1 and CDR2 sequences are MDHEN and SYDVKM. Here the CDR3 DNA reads TGTGCTACCACCTCTCCGGGATTTGGCGAGCAGTACTTC. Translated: CATTSPGFGEQYF. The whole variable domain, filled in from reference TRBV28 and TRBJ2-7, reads DVKVTQSSRYLVKRTGEKVFLECVQDMDHENMFWYRQDPGLGLRLIYFSYDVKMKEKGDIPEGYSVSREKKERFSLILESASTNQTSMYLCATTSPGFGEQYFGPGTRLTVT.

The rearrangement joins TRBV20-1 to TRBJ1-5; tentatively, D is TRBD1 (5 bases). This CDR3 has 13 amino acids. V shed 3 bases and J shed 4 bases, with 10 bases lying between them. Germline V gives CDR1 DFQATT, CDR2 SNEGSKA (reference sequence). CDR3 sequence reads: CSASAQANQPQHF. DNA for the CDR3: TGCAGTGCTAGCGCACAGGCGAATCAGCCCCAGCATTTT.

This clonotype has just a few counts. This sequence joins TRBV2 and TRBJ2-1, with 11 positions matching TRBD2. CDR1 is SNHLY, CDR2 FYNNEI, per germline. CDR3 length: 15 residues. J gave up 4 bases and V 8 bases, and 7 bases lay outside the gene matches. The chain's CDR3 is CASARLAGIYNEQFF. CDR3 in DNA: TGTGCCAGCGCCCGACTAGCGGGGATTTACAATGAGCAGTTCTTC.

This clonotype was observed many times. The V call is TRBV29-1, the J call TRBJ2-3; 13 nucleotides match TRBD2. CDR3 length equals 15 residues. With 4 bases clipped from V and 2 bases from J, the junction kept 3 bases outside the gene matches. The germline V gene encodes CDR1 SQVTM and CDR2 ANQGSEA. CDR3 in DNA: TGCAGCGTTGTCGGACTAGCGGGGGACACAGATACGCAGTATTTT. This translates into CSVVGLAGDTDTQYF.

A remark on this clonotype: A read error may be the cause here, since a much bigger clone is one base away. DNA for the CDR3: TGTGCCAGCAGTCCGGGCAATGGGGCCAACGTCCTGACTTTC. Protein: CASSPGNGANVLTF. The J gene is TRBJ2-6, the V gene TRBV6-6; no firm D call. Trimming stripped 5 bases from V and 3 bases from J, with 8 bases between. From germline, CDR1 is MNHNY and CDR2 SVGAGI (reference sequence). The CDR3 has 14 residues.

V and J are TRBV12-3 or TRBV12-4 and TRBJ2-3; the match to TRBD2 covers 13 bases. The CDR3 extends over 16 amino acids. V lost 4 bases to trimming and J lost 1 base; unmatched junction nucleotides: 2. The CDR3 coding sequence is TGTGCCAGCAGTTGGGGACTAGCGGGGCGCACAGATACGCAGTATTTT. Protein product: CASSWGLAGRTDTQYF.

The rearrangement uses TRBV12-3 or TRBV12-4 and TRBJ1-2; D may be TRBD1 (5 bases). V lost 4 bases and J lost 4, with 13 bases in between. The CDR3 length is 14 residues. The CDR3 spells CASSSRATFYGYTF. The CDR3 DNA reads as TGTGCCAGCAGTTCCAGGGCTACCTTCTATGGCTACACCTTC.

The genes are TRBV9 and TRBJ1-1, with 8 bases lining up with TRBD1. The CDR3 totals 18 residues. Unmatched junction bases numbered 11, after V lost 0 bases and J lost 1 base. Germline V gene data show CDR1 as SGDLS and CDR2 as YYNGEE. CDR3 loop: CASSVDGQGGKANTEAFF. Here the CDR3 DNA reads TGTGCCAGCAGCGTAGATGGACAGGGCGGGAAAGCGAACACTGAAGCTTTCTTT.

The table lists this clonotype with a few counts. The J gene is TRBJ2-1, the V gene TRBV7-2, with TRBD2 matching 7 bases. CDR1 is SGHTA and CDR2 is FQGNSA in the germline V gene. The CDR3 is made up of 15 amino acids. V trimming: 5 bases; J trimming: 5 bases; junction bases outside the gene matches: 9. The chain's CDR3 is CASSQSGATHNEQFF. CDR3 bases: TGTGCCAGCAGCCAAAGCGGGGCGACTCACAATGAGCAGTTCTTC.

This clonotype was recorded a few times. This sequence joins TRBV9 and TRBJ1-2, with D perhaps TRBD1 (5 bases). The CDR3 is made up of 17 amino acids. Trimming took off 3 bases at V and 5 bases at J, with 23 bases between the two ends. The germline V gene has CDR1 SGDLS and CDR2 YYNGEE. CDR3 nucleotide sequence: TGTGCCAGCAGCGGATCAAATTTCGGGGCAAGGGAATATGGCTACACCTTC. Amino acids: CASSGSNFGAREYGYTF.